This TCR beta chain was sequenced during a study of T cells after yellow fever vaccination. Across the study: The fractions with low cell numbers were processed using SMART-Seq v4 Ultra Low Input. Study-wide results and caveats: A large majority of primary-vaccination clones showed up again after the booster (approximately 96% CD4, 88% CD8). Abundant contaminating clonotypes from the bulk population could appear in FACS-sorted repertoires.

This clonotype was counted between two and nine times. CDR3 length: 16 residues. V lost 3 bases to trimming and J lost 6 bases, with 22 bases between them. The germline V gene has CDR1 DFQATT and CDR2 SNEGSKA (reference sequence). Using its own MiXCR run on the 5' RACE reads, TCRdb lists one record per CDR3 protein. The data hold about 96,000 distinct CDR3 sequences, with roughly 10% observed a single time. This sequence joins TRBV20-1 and TRBJ2-3, with D possibly being TRBD2 (6 bases). This TCR came from a man between 18 and 35 years old who received the YFV17D yellow fever vaccine. Here the sequenced sample was CD8+ T cells not binding an NS4B(214-222) dextramer, sorted from PBMCs, taken roughly 15 days after the first yellow fever vaccination. The CDR3 region is CSARLLGLFTLDTQYF. For the CDR3, the DNA is TGCAGTGCTAGGCTCCTTGGACTATTCACTCTGGATACGCAGTATTTT.